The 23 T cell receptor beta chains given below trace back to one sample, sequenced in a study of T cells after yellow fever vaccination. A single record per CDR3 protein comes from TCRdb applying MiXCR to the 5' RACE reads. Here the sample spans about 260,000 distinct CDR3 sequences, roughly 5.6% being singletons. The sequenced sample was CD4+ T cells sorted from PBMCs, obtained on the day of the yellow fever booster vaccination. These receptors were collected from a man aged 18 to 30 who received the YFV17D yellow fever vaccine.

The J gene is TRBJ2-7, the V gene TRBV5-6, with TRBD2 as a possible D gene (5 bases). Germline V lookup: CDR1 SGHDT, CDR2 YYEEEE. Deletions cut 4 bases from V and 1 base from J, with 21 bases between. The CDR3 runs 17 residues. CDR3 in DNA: TGTGCCAGCAGCCCCCGGGTCGGGGAACTCTATTCCTACGAGCAGTACTTC. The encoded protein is CASSPRVGELYSYEQYF.

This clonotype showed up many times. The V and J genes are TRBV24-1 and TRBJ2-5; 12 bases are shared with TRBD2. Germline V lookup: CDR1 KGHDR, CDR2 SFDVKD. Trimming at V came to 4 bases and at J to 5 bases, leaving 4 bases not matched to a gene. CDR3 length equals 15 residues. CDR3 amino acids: CATSDSSGGDETQYF. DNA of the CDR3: TGTGCCACCAGTGACTCTAGCGGGGGGGATGAGACCCAGTACTTC.

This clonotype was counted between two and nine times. CDR3 sequence (DNA): TGTGCCATCATGCCCCACGGGCGGGGAAATACCTACGAGCAGTACTTC. This gives the protein CAIMPHGRGNTYEQYF. This chain uses TRBV10-3 with TRBJ2-7; tentatively, D is TRBD2 (6 bases). Trimming took off 7 bases at V and 2 bases at J, with 21 bases between the two ends. CDR1 ENHRY and CDR2 SYGVKD come from the germline V gene. The CDR3 runs 16 residues.

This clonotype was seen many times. This chain's CDR3 is CSAILPLAGGADTQYF. The CDR3 nucleotides read TGCAGTGCGATTCTTCCGCTAGCGGGGGGCGCAGATACGCAGTATTTT. V usage is TRBV20-1 and J usage is TRBJ2-3; 11 bases line up with TRBD2. In germline, CDR1 is DFQATT, CDR2 SNEGSKA (reference sequence). CDR3 length: 16 amino acids. V was pared by 6 bases and J by 4 bases, with 12 bases of the junction left unmatched.

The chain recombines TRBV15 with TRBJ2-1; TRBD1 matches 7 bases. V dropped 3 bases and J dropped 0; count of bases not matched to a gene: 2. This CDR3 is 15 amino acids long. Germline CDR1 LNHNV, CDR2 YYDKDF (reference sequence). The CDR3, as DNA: TGTGCCACCAGCAGCCGGGACAGCTCCTACAATGAGCAGTTCTTC. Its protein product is CATSSRDSSYNEQFF. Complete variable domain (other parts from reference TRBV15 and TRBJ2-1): DAMVIQNPRYQVTQFGKPVTLSCSQTLNHNVMYWYQQKSSQAPKLLFHYYDKDFNNEADTPDNFQSRRPNTSFCFLDIRSPGLGDTAMYLCATSSRDSSYNEQFFGPGTRLTVL.

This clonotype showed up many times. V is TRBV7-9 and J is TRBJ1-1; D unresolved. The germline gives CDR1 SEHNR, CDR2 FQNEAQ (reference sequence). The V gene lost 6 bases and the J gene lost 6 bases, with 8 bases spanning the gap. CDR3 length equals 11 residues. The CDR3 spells CASSITAEAFF. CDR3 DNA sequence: TGTGCCAGCAGTATCACTGCTGAAGCTTTCTTT.

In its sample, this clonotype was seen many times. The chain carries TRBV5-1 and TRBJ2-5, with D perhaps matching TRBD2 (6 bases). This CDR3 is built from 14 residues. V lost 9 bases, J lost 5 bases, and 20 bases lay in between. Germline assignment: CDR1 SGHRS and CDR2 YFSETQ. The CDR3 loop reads CATRFGLSGETQYF. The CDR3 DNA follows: TGCGCCACCCGATTTGGACTGAGCGGGGAGACCCAGTACTTC.

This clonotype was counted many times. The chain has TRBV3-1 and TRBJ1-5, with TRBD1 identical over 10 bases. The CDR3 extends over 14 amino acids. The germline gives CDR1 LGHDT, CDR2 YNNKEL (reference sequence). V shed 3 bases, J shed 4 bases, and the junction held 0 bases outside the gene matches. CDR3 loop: CASSQGQGNQPQHF. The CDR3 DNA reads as TGTGCCAGCAGCCAGGGACAGGGGAATCAGCCCCAGCATTTT.

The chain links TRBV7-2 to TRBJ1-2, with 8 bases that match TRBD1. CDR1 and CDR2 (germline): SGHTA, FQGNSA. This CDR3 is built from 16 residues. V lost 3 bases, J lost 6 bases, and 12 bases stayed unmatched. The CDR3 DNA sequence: TGTGCCAGCAGCTTCGCCAGGGGGACAGGCCAGAATGGCTACACCTTC. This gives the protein CASSFARGTGQNGYTF.

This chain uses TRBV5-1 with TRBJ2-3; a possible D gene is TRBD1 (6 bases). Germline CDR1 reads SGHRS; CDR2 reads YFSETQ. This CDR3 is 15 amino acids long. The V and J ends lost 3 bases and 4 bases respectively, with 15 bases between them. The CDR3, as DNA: TGCGCCAGCAGCTGGGGCCAGGGGTACCCAGATACGCAGTATTTT. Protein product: CASSWGQGYPDTQYF.

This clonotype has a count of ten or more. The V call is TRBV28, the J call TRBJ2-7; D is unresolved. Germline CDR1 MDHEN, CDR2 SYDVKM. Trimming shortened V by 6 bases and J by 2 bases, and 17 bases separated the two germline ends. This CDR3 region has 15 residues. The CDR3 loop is CASSSSLSATYEQYV. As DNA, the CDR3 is TGTGCCAGCAGCTCTTCGTTATCGGCCACCTACGAGCAGTACGTC.

The CDR3 loop is CSATFTNQPQHF. CDR3 DNA sequence: TGCAGTGCCACATTTACCAATCAGCCCCAGCATTTT. The rearrangement joins TRBV20-1 to TRBJ1-5; D gene uncertain. The germline V gene has CDR1 DFQATT and CDR2 SNEGSKA (reference sequence). CDR3 length: 12 amino acids. The V and J ends lost 6 bases and 3 bases respectively, with 9 bases between them.

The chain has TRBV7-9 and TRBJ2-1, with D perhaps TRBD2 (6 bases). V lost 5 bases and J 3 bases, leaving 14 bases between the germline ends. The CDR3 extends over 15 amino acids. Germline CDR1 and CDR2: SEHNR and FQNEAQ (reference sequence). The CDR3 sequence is CASSPFGGLYNEQFF. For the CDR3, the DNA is TGTGCCAGCAGCCCCTTCGGGGGACTCTACAATGAGCAGTTCTTC. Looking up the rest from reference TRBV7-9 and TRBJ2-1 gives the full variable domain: DTGVSQNPRHKITKRGQNVTFRCDPISEHNRLYWYRQTLGQGPEFLTYFQNEAQLEKSRLLSDRFSAERPKGSFSTLEIQRTEQGDSAMYLCASSPFGGLYNEQFFGPGTRLTVL.

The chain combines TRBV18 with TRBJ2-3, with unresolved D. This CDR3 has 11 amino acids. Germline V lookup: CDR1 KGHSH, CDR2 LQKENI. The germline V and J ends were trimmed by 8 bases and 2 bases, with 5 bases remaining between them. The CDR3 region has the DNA TGTGCCAGCCTAAACACAGATACGCAGTATTTT. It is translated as CASLNTDTQYF.

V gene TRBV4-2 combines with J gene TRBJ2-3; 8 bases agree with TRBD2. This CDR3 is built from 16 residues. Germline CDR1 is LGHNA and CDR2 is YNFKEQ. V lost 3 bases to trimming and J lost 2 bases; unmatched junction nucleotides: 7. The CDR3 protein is CASSQPAGGPTDTQYF. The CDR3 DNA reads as TGTGCCAGCAGCCAGCCTGCGGGGGGCCCCACAGATACGCAGTATTTT.

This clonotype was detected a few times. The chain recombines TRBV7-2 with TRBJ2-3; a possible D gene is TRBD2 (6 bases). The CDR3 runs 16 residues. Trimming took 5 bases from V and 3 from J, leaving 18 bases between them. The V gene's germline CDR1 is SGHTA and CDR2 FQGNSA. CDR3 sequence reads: CASSARGRPSTDTQYF. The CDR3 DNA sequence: TGTGCCAGCAGCGCGCGGGGACGCCCCTCGACAGATACGCAGTATTTT.

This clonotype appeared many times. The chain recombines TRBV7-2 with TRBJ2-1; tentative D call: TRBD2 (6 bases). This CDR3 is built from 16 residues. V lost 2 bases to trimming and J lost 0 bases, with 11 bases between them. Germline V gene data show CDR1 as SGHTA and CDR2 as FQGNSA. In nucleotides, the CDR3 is TGTGCCAGCAGCTTAACGTGGAGGGGCTCCTACAATGAGCAGTTCTTC. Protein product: CASSLTWRGSYNEQFF.

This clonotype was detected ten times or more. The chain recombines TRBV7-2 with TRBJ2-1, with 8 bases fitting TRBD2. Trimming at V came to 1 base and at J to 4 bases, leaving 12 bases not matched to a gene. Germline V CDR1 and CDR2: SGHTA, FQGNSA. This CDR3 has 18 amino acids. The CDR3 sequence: CASSLDSLAGRTYNEQFF. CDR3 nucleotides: TGTGCCAGCAGCTTAGATTCGTTAGCGGGGAGGACGTACAATGAGCAGTTCTTC.

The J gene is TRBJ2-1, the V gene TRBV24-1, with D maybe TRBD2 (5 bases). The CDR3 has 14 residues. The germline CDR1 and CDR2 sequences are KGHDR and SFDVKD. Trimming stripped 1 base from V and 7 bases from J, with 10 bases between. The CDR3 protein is CATSDFAGVNEQFF. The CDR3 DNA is TGTGCCACCAGTGATTTTGCCGGGGTAAATGAGCAGTTCTTC.

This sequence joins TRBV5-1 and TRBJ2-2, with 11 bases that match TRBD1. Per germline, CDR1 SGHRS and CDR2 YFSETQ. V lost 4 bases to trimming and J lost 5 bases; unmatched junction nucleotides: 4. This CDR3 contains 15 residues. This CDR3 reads CASSPGQGDTGELFF. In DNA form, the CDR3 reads TGCGCCAGCAGCCCGGGACAGGGGGATACCGGGGAGCTGTTTTTT.

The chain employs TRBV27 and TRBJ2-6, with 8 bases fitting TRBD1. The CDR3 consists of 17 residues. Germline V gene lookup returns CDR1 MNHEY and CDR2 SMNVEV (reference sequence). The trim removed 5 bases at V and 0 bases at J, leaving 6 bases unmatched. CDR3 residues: CASSPRTGRSGANVLTF. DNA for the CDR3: TGTGCCAGCAGTCCTAGGACAGGGCGCTCTGGGGCCAACGTCCTGACTTTC.

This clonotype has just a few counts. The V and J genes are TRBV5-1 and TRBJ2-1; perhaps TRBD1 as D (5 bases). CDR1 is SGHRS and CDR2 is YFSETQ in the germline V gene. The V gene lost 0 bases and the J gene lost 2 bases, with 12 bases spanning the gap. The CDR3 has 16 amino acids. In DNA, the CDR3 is TGCGCCAGCAGCTTGGGTGGTGGGGCCCCCTACAATGAGCAGTTCTTC. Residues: CASSLGGGAPYNEQFF.

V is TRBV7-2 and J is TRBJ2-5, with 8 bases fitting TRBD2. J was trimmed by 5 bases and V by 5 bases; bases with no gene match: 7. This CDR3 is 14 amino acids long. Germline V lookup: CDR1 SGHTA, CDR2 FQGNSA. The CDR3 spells CASSPGGIRETQYF. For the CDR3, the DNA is TGTGCCAGCAGCCCGGGGGGGATCCGGGAGACCCAGTACTTC.